The 6 T cell receptor beta chains below come from one sample, sequenced in a study of blood T cell repertoires in COVID-19. Some clones are missing from TCRdb's copy, which holds only in-frame ones; the method was immunoSEQ multiplex PCR. The table has approximately 150,000 clones, about 86% seen once. What was sequenced was peripheral blood. These receptors were taken from a woman aged 55-69 years with acute or convalescent COVID-19.

This sequence joins TRBV5-1 and TRBJ1-2; D call uncertain. Trimming removed 2 bases at V and 1 base at J, with 12 bases between. The CDR3 runs to 15 residues. Germline loops: CDR1 SGHRS, CDR2 YFSETQ. CDR3 bases: TGCGCCAGCAGCTTAATTGGGCCCATTAACTATGGCTACACCTTC. Translation: CASSLIGPINYGYTF.

The chain links TRBV14 to TRBJ1-2, with TRBD1 matching over 7 bases. CDR3 length: 13 residues. Looked up from germline, CDR1 is SGHDN and CDR2 is FVKESK. Trimming took 3 bases from V and 7 from J; bases not matched to a gene: 5. CDR3 sequence reads: CASSHQTGIGYTF. The CDR3 DNA follows: TGTGCCAGCAGCCACCAGACAGGGATTGGCTACACCTTC.

The chain recombines TRBV4-1 with TRBJ1-3; D possibly corresponds to TRBD1 (6 bases). This CDR3 has 15 amino acids. Trimming removed 0 bases at V and 3 bases at J, with 9 bases between. Germline lookup yields CDR1 MGHRA and CDR2 YSYEKL. CDR3 DNA sequence: TGCGCCAGCAGCCAAGAGGCCAGGGGTGGAAACACCATATATTTT. This translates into CASSQEARGGNTIYF.

This rearrangement joins TRBV29-1 to TRBJ2-2, with D possibly being TRBD1 (5 bases). The length of the CDR3 is 13 residues. Deletions cut 6 bases from V and 3 bases from J, with 11 bases between. Germline CDR1 is SQVTM and CDR2 is ANQGSEA. The CDR3: CSVGQLDTGELFF. For the CDR3, the DNA is TGCAGCGTGGGGCAGCTGGACACCGGGGAGCTGTTTTTT.

This rearrangement joins TRBV5-4 to TRBJ2-3; 12 bases map to TRBD2. Germline assignment: CDR1 SGHNT and CDR2 YYREEE (reference sequence). The J segment lost 11 bases and the V segment lost 0 bases, leaving 10 bases of the junction unmatched. CDR3 length: 16 residues. The CDR3 DNA reads as TGTGCCAGCAGCTTGGCCCCTAGCGGGGGGGCCAAAGGGCAGTATTTT. It specifies CASSLAPSGGAKGQYF.

The chain's CDR3 is CASSQAENTEAFF. The CDR3 DNA follows: TGTGCCAGCAGCCAAGCAGAAAACACTGAAGCTTTCTTT. V and J are TRBV3-1 (or the pseudogene TRBV3-2) and TRBJ1-1; unclear D gene. V lost 1 base and J 2 bases, leaving 5 bases between the germline ends. The CDR3 loop spans 13 amino acids. Germline lookup yields CDR1 LGHDT and CDR2 YNNKEL (reference sequence).